This T cell receptor beta chain was observed in a study of cytomegalovirus exposure and HLA in healthy donors. The table lists this clone with a count of one. The V and J ends lost 1 base and 6 bases, in that order; junction bases with no gene match: 11. The germline V gene has CDR1 MNHEY and CDR2 SMNVEV (reference sequence). This CDR3 region has 16 residues. PCR involved 60 Vbeta and 13 Jbeta primers. Profiled with immunoSEQ multiplex PCR; TCRdb holds only in-frame clones, not every one. The top ten clones hold less than 1.5% of a sample with more than 150,000 clones, roughly 80% of them seen once. The source of this sequence is a girl aged 5-17 years in good health and CMV-seropositive. Material: PBMCs. The rearrangement links TRBV27 to TRBJ2-7; 8 bases agree with TRBD2. CDR3 DNA: TGTGCCAGCAGTTTATGGTCAGGAGCGGGAGCTGCCGAGCAGTACTTC. The encoded protein is CASSLWSGAGAAEQYF.